The present T cell receptor beta chain was sequenced within a study of response to subunit inactivated influenza vaccine. Study results and caveats: That few new T cells are recruited by each seasonal influenza vaccination was the authors' suggestion.

This clonotype has only a few counts. The antigen is not known. TCRdb reanalysed the RT-PCR reads using MiXCR and keeps one entry per CDR3 protein. This sample has roughly 670,000 distinct CDR3 sequences, with around 13% found just once. With V trimmed by 2 bases and J by 5 bases, 3 bases remained unmatched. CDR3 length equals 16 residues. Germline CDR1 reads SGHAT; CDR2 reads FQNNGV. Material: PBMCs from blood, obtained roughly 2 weeks before vaccination. The chain combines TRBV11-2 with TRBJ2-1; 13 positions agree with TRBD2. The TCR comes from a man aged 45-60 years who received an inactivated influenza vaccine. Here the CDR3 DNA reads TGTGCCAGCAGCTTAAGACTAGCGGGAGGAAACAATGAGCAGTTCTTC. Translating gives CASSLRLAGGNNEQFF.